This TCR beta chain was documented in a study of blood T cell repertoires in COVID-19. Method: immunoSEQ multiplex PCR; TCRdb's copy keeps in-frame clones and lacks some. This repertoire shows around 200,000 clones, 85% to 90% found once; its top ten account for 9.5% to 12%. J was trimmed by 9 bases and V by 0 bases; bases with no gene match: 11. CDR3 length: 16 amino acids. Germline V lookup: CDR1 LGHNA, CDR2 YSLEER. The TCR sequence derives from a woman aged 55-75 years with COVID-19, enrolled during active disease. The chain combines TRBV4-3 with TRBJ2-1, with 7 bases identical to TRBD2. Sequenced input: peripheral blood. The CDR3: CASSQDLGLVVGEQFF. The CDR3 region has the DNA TGCGCCAGCAGCCAAGATCTCGGACTAGTTGTTGGTGAGCAGTTCTTC.